These 32 T cell receptor beta chains originate from one sample sequenced in a study of blood T cell repertoires in COVID-19. Here immunoSEQ multiplex PCR was the method, and the copy in TCRdb shows in-frame clones only, minus some. The repertoire holds some 80,000 clones, around nine tenths seen once, with around 5.3% in the top ten. The specimen was peripheral blood. The receptor set was obtained from a man aged 50-60 years with active or convalescent COVID-19.

The CDR3 nucleotides read TGTGCCAGCAGCCGTGGGGGGGCGGCCGTCGACACTGAAGCTTTCTTT. It codes for CASSRGGAAVDTEAFF. V usage is TRBV9 and J usage is TRBJ1-1; the D gene is possibly TRBD1 (6 bases). The CDR3 runs 16 residues. Between the trimmed V and J ends, which lost 4 bases and 3 bases, there was a span of 19 bases. In germline, CDR1 is SGDLS, CDR2 YYNGEE.

This rearrangement joins TRBV5-4 to TRBJ1-2; 7 bases fit TRBD1. J lost 5 bases, V lost 4 bases, and 5 bases had no gene match. Per the germline V gene, CDR1 is SGHNT and CDR2 is YYREEE (reference sequence). The CDR3 has 13 amino acids. CDR3 region: CASSPQGEYGYTF. CDR3 in DNA: TGTGCCAGCAGCCCGCAGGGGGAGTATGGCTACACCTTC.

This chain connects TRBV5-1 to TRBJ1-1; no definite D call. The germline CDR1 and CDR2 sequences are SGHRS and YFSETQ. The CDR3 spans 14 residues. V lost 6 bases to trimming and J lost 1 base, with 13 bases between them. For the CDR3, the DNA is TGCGCCAGCATGGAATCGACGGGGAACACTGAAGCTTTCTTT. This encodes CASMESTGNTEAFF.

The V gene is TRBV3-1 (or the pseudogene TRBV3-2), the J gene TRBJ2-2, with D unresolved. Looked up from germline, CDR1 is LGHDT and CDR2 is YNNKEL (reference sequence). The CDR3 extends over 14 amino acids. Trimming took off 3 bases at V and 1 base at J, with 6 bases between the two ends. As DNA, the CDR3 is TGTGCCAGCAGCCAGGCTCTGAACACCGGGGAGCTGTTTTTT. The encoded protein is CASSQALNTGELFF.

DNA of the CDR3: TGCAGTGCTAGTCTAAACAGGGAAGAGGGCTACACCTTC. Translated: CSASLNREEGYTF. The chain has TRBV20-1 and TRBJ1-2; TRBD1 might be the D (6 bases). The germline V and J ends were trimmed by 3 bases and 8 bases, with 16 bases remaining between them. The CDR3 covers 13 residues. Germline assignment: CDR1 DFQATT and CDR2 SNEGSKA (reference sequence).

In nucleotides, the CDR3 is TGCAGCGTTGATGTGGGGGCGCGTGAGCAGTACTTC. Its translation: CSVDVGAREQYF. The rearrangement uses TRBV29-1 and TRBJ2-7, with D perhaps matching TRBD1 (6 bases). This CDR3 is 12 amino acids long. The ends were cut back, 3 bases at V and 7 bases at J, with 13 bases in the middle. The germline V gene has CDR1 SQVTM and CDR2 ANQGSEA.

This sequence joins TRBV7-9 and TRBJ1-3; weak D call: TRBD1 (5 bases). Trimming left V 5 bases short and J 3 bases short, with 14 bases between. This CDR3 is 15 amino acids long. Looked up from germline, CDR1 is SEHNR and CDR2 is FQNEAQ (reference sequence). The CDR3 is CASSLEKGVGNTIYF. DNA of the CDR3: TGTGCCAGCAGCCTTGAGAAAGGGGTTGGAAACACCATATATTTT.

The CDR3 coding sequence is TGTGCCAGCAGTTCCAGGGTCGCCCAGCCCCAGCATTTT. Protein: CASSSRVAQPQHF. This chain connects TRBV28 to TRBJ1-5, with D perhaps TRBD1 (5 bases). Trimming removed 4 bases from V and 7 bases from J, with 11 bases in between. Germline assignment: CDR1 MDHEN and CDR2 SYDVKM. The CDR3 loop spans 13 amino acids. The whole variable domain, remainder taken from reference TRBV28 and TRBJ1-5, is DVKVTQSSRYLVKRTGEKVFLECVQDMDHENMFWYRQDPGLGLRLIYFSYDVKMKEKGDIPEGYSVSREKKERFSLILESASTNQTSMYLCASSSRVAQPQHFGDGTRLSIL.

The chain is built from TRBV27 and TRBJ1-4, with 9 nucleotides matching TRBD1. CDR1 MNHEY and CDR2 SMNVEV come from the germline V gene (reference sequence). Losses at the gene ends were 7 bases for V and 6 bases for J; bases not matched to a gene: 3. CDR3 length: 13 residues. The CDR3 DNA is TGTGCCAGCACCAGGACAGGGGATGAAAAACTGTTTTTT. Amino acids: CASTRTGDEKLFF.

The chain has TRBV28 and TRBJ1-5, with 11 nucleotides matching TRBD1. This CDR3 has 14 residues. With 7 bases clipped from V and 6 bases from J, the junction kept 5 bases outside the gene matches. The germline CDR1 and CDR2 sequences are MDHEN and SYDVKM. CDR3: CASTGQGAGQPQHF. The CDR3 DNA follows: TGTGCCAGCACTGGACAGGGGGCTGGTCAGCCCCAGCATTTT.

The chain uses TRBV30 and TRBJ2-7; D remains unclear. The CDR3 length is 12 residues. Germline loops: CDR1 GTSNPN, CDR2 SVGIG (reference sequence). V dropped 0 bases and J dropped 2 bases, with 5 bases sitting between them. The CDR3 region is CAWSVETYEQYF. In nucleotides, the CDR3 is TGTGCCTGGAGTGTAGAGACCTACGAGCAGTACTTC.

The chain carries TRBV7-2 and TRBJ1-6; 7 nucleotides align to TRBD1. V gave up 5 bases and J gave up 1 base; unmatched junction bases: 5. Germline lookup yields CDR1 SGHTA and CDR2 FQGNSA. The CDR3 totals 16 residues. This CDR3 is CASSPTGRSYNSPLHF. The CDR3 DNA reads TGTGCCAGCAGCCCGACAGGGAGGTCCTATAATTCACCCCTCCACTTT.

This clone was observed once. V gene TRBV24-1 combines with J gene TRBJ2-3, with 11 nucleotides matching TRBD2. This CDR3 is built from 16 residues. The germline gives CDR1 KGHDR, CDR2 SFDVKD. V lost 4 bases to trimming and J lost 2 bases; unmatched junction nucleotides: 4. The CDR3 nucleotides read TGTGCCACCAGTGAGGGGACTAGCGGCTCCACAGATACGCAGTATTTT. It encodes CATSEGTSGSTDTQYF.

The chain links TRBV7-2 to TRBJ2-5, with a weak D call TRBD2 (6 bases). Trimming took 6 bases from V and 0 from J, leaving 17 bases between them. The germline V gene encodes CDR1 SGHTA and CDR2 FQGNSA. The CDR3 totals 16 residues. DNA for the CDR3: TGTGCCAGCAGTCCGTCCCCAGCGGGCAACCAAGAGACCCAGTACTTC. Its translation is CASSPSPAGNQETQYF.

The rearrangement uses TRBV24-1 and TRBJ2-5; a possible D gene is TRBD1 (6 bases). V was shortened by 0 bases and J by 2 bases, with 21 bases between the two germline ends. Germline-derived CDR1 and CDR2 are KGHDR and SFDVKD. The CDR3 has 19 amino acids. For the CDR3, the DNA is TGTGCCACCAGTGATTTGCGCCCCTGGACAGCTATATCACAAGAGACCCAGTACTTC. It is translated as CATSDLRPWTAISQETQYF.

The rearrangement joins TRBV28 to TRBJ2-7, with 7 bases lining up with TRBD1. The CDR3 has 12 residues. J was trimmed by 7 bases and V by 8 bases; bases with no gene match: 8. Germline CDR1 and CDR2: MDHEN and SYDVKM. In nucleotides, the CDR3 is TGTGCCAGCGAGGGGGCGGAGCGGGAGCAGTACGTC. Its protein is CASEGAEREQYV.

This clone has more than one count but fewer than ten. The V and J genes are TRBV7-6 and TRBJ1-3, with 7 bases aligning to TRBD1. CDR1 is SGHVS, CDR2 FNYEAQ, per germline. This CDR3 spans 17 amino acids. Trimming at V came to 1 base and at J to 0 bases, leaving 6 bases not matched to a gene. The CDR3 loop reads CASSLDRTGRSGNTIYF. DNA of the CDR3: TGTGCCAGCAGCTTAGACCGGACAGGACGCTCTGGAAACACCATATATTTT.

The chain combines TRBV18 with TRBJ1-5; 8 bases match TRBD1. Germline values: CDR1 KGHSH, CDR2 LQKENI. Trimming took 0 bases from V and 6 from J; bases not matched to a gene: 7. This CDR3 has 16 amino acids. The CDR3, as DNA: TGTGCCAGCTCACCACCCCAGACAGGGGAGTTTCAGCCCCAGCATTTT. It specifies CASSPPQTGEFQPQHF.

This clone was counted once. The chain recombines TRBV28 with TRBJ2-1; TRBD2 might be the D (7 bases). The V gene's germline CDR1 is MDHEN and CDR2 SYDVKM. Deletions cut 11 bases from V and 4 bases from J, with 21 bases between. The CDR3 is 15 amino acids. Here the CDR3 DNA reads TGTGCCCGCATTGAGGGGGGGGGAGGTTACAATGAGCAGTTCTTC. Protein: CARIEGGGGYNEQFF.

This chain links TRBV5-1 with TRBJ2-3; D might be TRBD2 (5 bases). V was cut by 4 bases and J by 8 bases, with 20 bases left in between. The CDR3 totals 15 residues. Germline CDR1 reads SGHRS; CDR2 reads YFSETQ. The CDR3 protein is CASSTSTQHAGTQYF. CDR3 bases: TGCGCCAGCAGCACTTCCACTCAACATGCGGGTACGCAGTATTTT.

V gene TRBV15 combines with J gene TRBJ1-1; D is unclear. In germline, CDR1 is LNHNV, CDR2 YYDKDF (reference sequence). V was shortened by 1 base and J by 4 bases, with 13 bases between the two germline ends. The CDR3 totals 15 residues. DNA for the CDR3: TGTGCCACCAGCAGAGTAAGGTCGGGAGGCACTGAAGCTTTCTTT. This translates into CATSRVRSGGTEAFF.

V usage is TRBV28 and J usage is TRBJ1-5; TRBD1 matches 7 bases. V was pared by 2 bases and J by 11 bases, with 9 bases of the junction left unmatched. The germline CDR1 and CDR2 sequences are MDHEN and SYDVKM. CDR3 length equals 14 residues. The CDR3 spells CASSLISGDRAQHF. The CDR3 coding sequence is TGTGCCAGCAGTTTAATCTCCGGTGACAGGGCCCAGCATTTT.

V gene TRBV7-8 combines with J gene TRBJ1-4; D gene ambiguous. Trimming stripped 5 bases from V and 2 bases from J, with 12 bases between. Germline CDR1 SGHVS, CDR2 FQNEAQ. The CDR3 consists of 15 residues. DNA of the CDR3: TGTGCCAGCAGCCCAAGGGAGTTGACTAATGAAAAACTGTTTTTT. Its translation: CASSPRELTNEKLFF.

The chain carries TRBV3-1 (or the pseudogene TRBV3-2) and TRBJ2-5; D possibly corresponds to TRBD2 (6 bases). V was pared by 1 base and J by 4 bases, with 13 bases between. Germline CDR1 and CDR2: LGHDT and YNNKEL (reference sequence). The CDR3 is 15 amino acids. CDR3 bases: TGTGCCAGCAGCCAAGTTAACGGGGGTAGAGAGACCCAGTACTTC. Its translation: CASSQVNGGRETQYF.

This clone was seen only once. The J gene is TRBJ2-1, the V gene TRBV6-1; TRBD1 matches 8 bases. After removal of 2 bases from V and 5 bases from J, the junction contained 8 bases not matched to a gene. The CDR3 spans 16 residues. Germline V CDR1 and CDR2: MNHNS, SASEGT. The CDR3 here is CASSESRTGIHNEQFF. As DNA, the CDR3 is TGTGCCAGCAGTGAATCCCGGACAGGGATCCACAATGAGCAGTTCTTC.

This clone has only one observation. This rearrangement joins TRBV27 to TRBJ2-1; 9 nucleotides align to TRBD2. The CDR3 has 15 amino acids. J was trimmed by 9 bases and V by 2 bases; bases with no gene match: 8. Germline V gives CDR1 MNHEY, CDR2 SMNVEV (reference sequence). The CDR3 DNA reads TGTGCCAGCAGTTTAAGGGGGACTAGCACGGGTGAGCAGTTCTTC. This translates into CASSLRGTSTGEQFF.

V is TRBV19 and J is TRBJ2-5; the match to TRBD2 covers 11 bases. The trim removed 2 bases at V and 2 bases at J, leaving 1 base unmatched. This CDR3 is 15 amino acids long. The V gene's germline CDR1 is LNHDA and CDR2 SQIVND (reference sequence). CDR3 nucleotide sequence: TGTGCCAGTAGTATACTAGCGGGGGGACAAGAGACCCAGTACTTC. Protein: CASSILAGGQETQYF.

The chain has TRBV6-6 and TRBJ1-4; D not resolved. With 2 bases removed from V and 2 bases from J, the gap between germline ends came to 6 bases. The CDR3 sequence is 14 residues long. Germline-derived CDR1 and CDR2 are MNHNY and SVGAGI (reference sequence). In DNA form, the CDR3 reads TGTGCCAGCAGTTACCCGGAGACTAATGAAAAACTGTTTTTT. It codes for CASSYPETNEKLFF.

The chain has TRBV7-2 and TRBJ2-7, with 9 nucleotides matching TRBD1. Germline CDR1 reads SGHTA; CDR2 reads FQGNSA. V lost 5 bases to trimming and J lost 6 bases; unmatched junction nucleotides: 5. CDR3 length: 13 amino acids. CDR3 in amino acids: CASSGRTGAEQYF. Here the CDR3 DNA reads TGTGCCAGCAGCGGACGGACAGGGGCCGAGCAGTACTTC.

The chain combines TRBV19 with TRBJ1-5; 12 nucleotides match TRBD1. CDR1 and CDR2 (germline): LNHDA, SQIVND (reference sequence). Trimming removed 9 bases from V and 2 bases from J; junction bases left unmatched: 8. The CDR3 has 16 amino acids. CDR3 sequence reads: CASRDRGRGGNQPQHF. In DNA form, the CDR3 reads TGTGCCAGCCGGGACAGGGGGCGTGGAGGCAATCAGCCCCAGCATTTT. The full variable domain, completed using reference TRBV19 and TRBJ1-5, is DGGITQSPKYLFRKEGQNVTLSCEQNLNHDAMYWYRQDPGQGLRLIYYSQIVNDFQKGDIAEGYSVSREKKESFPLTVTSAQKNPTAFYLCASRDRGRGGNQPQHFGDGTRLSIL.

V is TRBV5-4 and J is TRBJ1-1; 10 bases are a match to TRBD1. The CDR3 contains 15 residues. CDR1 and CDR2 from the germline V gene are SGHNT and YYREEE (reference sequence). With 2 bases clipped from V and 2 bases from J, the junction kept 3 bases outside the gene matches. CDR3 coding DNA: TGTGCCAGCAGCTTTAGGACAGGGGGAAACACTGAAGCTTTCTTT. It specifies CASSFRTGGNTEAFF.

This clone was observed once. V is TRBV30 and J is TRBJ2-4; 8 bases are shared with TRBD1. Germline V CDR1 and CDR2: GTSNPN, SVGIG (reference sequence). Trimming cost V 2 bases and J 10 bases; bases outside gene matches: 4. The CDR3 consists of 12 residues. CDR3 sequence: CAWSPDREIQYF. As DNA, the CDR3 is TGTGCCTGGAGTCCGGACAGGGAAATTCAGTACTTC. Based on the CDR3 plus reference TRBV30 and TRBJ2-4, the full variable domain is SQTIHQWPATLVQPVGSPLSLECTVEGTSNPNLYWYRQAAGRGLQLLFYSVGIGQISSEVPQNLSASRPQDRQFILSSKKLLLSDSGFYLCAWSPDREIQYFGAGTRLSVL.